Described below is a single T cell receptor beta chain sequence and its context. Only in-frame clones appear in the TCRdb table, and some are missing; sequencing was by immunoSEQ multiplex PCR. The repertoire holds approximately 45,000 clones, with approximately 88% as singletons. This entry belongs to a study of OX40 agonist ivuxolimab in advanced cancers. Study-level information: Patients in dose escalation had liver, melanoma, kidney or head and neck cancers.

The germline CDR1 and CDR2 sequences are LNHDA and SQIVND (reference sequence). Trimming left V 3 bases short and J 6 bases short, with 11 bases between. The CDR3 is 13 residues long. The clonotype originates from an adult with an advanced solid tumor such as melanoma, head and neck, liver or kidney cancer. This chain uses TRBV19 with TRBJ1-1; D perhaps matches TRBD1 (6 bases). The sample consisted of CD4+ or CD8+ T cells sorted from blood, taken in a trial of the OX40 agonist ivuxolimab. The CDR3 loop reads CASSMGRGAEAFF. Written as DNA, the CDR3 is TGTGCCAGTAGTATGGGGAGGGGGGCTGAAGCTTTCTTT.